This T cell receptor beta chain was sequenced for a study of T-cell reconstitution after alpha-beta-depleted transplantation in children. The authors prepared the TCRbeta library with unique molecular identifiers. Each CDR3 protein gets one entry after TCRdb re-called the PCR reads with MiXCR. The sample holds about a million distinct CDR3 sequences; roughly 29% are singletons and the top ten take roughly 28%. The V end was cut by 5 bases, the J end by 4 bases, with 8 bases between. CDR3 length: 13 amino acids. The V gene's germline CDR1 is KGHDR and CDR2 SFDVKD. Findings and limits, study-wide: Some patients' high day-60 TCRbeta diversity was attributed to recipient cells surviving conditioning. The main origin of T-cell counts and diversity one year after transplant was newly produced T cells. It was reported that alpha-beta T cells came from several hundred expanded graft clones (about two months after transplant).

There are a few counts of this clonotype. The antigen remains undetermined. The chain recombines TRBV24-1 with TRBJ2-1; D may correspond to TRBD1 or TRBD2 (5 bases each). This clonotype originated in a boy under two years old who had a stem cell transplant for SCID, so the T cells may come from the graft donor. The sample consisted of PBMCs, mostly from graft donor cells, taken 360 days after TCRalphabeta/CD19-depleted stem cell transplant. The DNA for the CDR3 is TGTGCCACCAGTGGGGGGAATTACAATGAGCAGTTCTTC. It is translated as CATSGGNYNEQFF.